One sample yielded the 20 T cell receptor beta chains listed below, sequenced in a study of T cells after yellow fever vaccination. One entry per CDR3 protein results from TCRdb running MiXCR on the 5' RACE reads. The sample carries 240,000 or so distinct CDR3 sequences, 6.9% recorded once. The sequencing here drew on CD4+ T cells sorted from PBMCs, taken 15 days after the yellow fever booster vaccination. These receptors all stem from a man aged 25-45 years who received the YFV17D yellow fever vaccine.

This clonotype was detected only a few times. The chain couples TRBV7-8 to TRBJ1-1, with D unclear. The CDR3 contains 14 residues. Per the germline V gene, CDR1 is SGHVS and CDR2 is FQNEAQ. V dropped 4 bases and J dropped 6 bases, with 15 bases sitting between them. In DNA, the CDR3 is TGTGCCAGCAGCTCACTAACCCTGGGCGCTGAAGCTTTCTTT. Its translation: CASSSLTLGAEAFF.

This clonotype came up many times. The genes are TRBV7-6 and TRBJ2-3; the D call may be TRBD1 or TRBD2 (6 bases each). Germline lookup yields CDR1 SGHVS and CDR2 FNYEAQ. V lost 0 bases and J lost 5, with 12 bases in between. This CDR3 is 15 amino acids long. The CDR3 is CASSLARGGGDTQYF. CDR3 DNA sequence: TGTGCCAGCAGCTTAGCGAGAGGAGGGGGAGATACGCAGTATTTT. Filled out from reference TRBV7-6 and TRBJ2-3, the complete variable domain reads GAGVSQSPRYKVTKRGQDVALRCDPISGHVSLYWYRQALGQGPEFLTYFNYEAQQDKSGLPNDRFSAERPEGSISTLTIQRTEQRDSAMYRCASSLARGGGDTQYFGPGTRLTVL.

This clonotype was counted many times. The CDR3 DNA is TGTGCCAGCAGCCAAGCGGTTGGCTTCGGTGAGACCCAGTACTTC. Translation gives CASSQAVGFGETQYF. The chain uses TRBV14 and TRBJ2-5, with D unclear. CDR3 length: 15 amino acids. V was cut by 1 base and J by 5 bases, with 14 bases left in between. Germline assignment: CDR1 SGHDN and CDR2 FVKESK.

This clonotype showed up just a few times. V gene TRBV7-2 combines with J gene TRBJ1-1, with D uncertain. Germline V gene sequence: CDR1 SGHTA, CDR2 FQGNSA. The CDR3 contains 14 residues. V was pared by 5 bases and J by 3 bases, with 13 bases between. CDR3 DNA: TGTGCCAGCAGCCCACTTGAAAGGGACACTGAAGCTTTCTTT. Its protein is CASSPLERDTEAFF.

This clonotype showed up just a few times. This sequence joins TRBV28 and TRBJ1-1; D is ambiguous. Germline V lookup: CDR1 MDHEN, CDR2 SYDVKM. CDR3 length: 12 residues. V lost 2 bases to trimming and J lost 4 bases, with 5 bases between them. This chain's CDR3 is CASSLARTEAFF. The CDR3 DNA reads TGTGCCAGCAGTTTAGCCCGCACTGAAGCTTTCTTT.

This clonotype occurred many times. The chain links TRBV7-9 to TRBJ2-5, with unresolved D. This CDR3 has 13 amino acids. The ends were cut back, 3 bases at V and 5 bases at J, with 10 bases in the middle. Germline CDR1 reads SEHNR; CDR2 reads FQNEAQ (reference sequence). CDR3 coding DNA: TGTGCCAGCAGCTTCTACCCTAAGGAGACCCAGTACTTC. It is translated as CASSFYPKETQYF.

This clonotype was seen more than once but under ten times. This chain connects TRBV5-4 to TRBJ2-7; 9 bases fit TRBD2. Germline values: CDR1 SGHNT, CDR2 YYREEE (reference sequence). Losses at the gene ends were 2 bases for V and 4 bases for J; bases not matched to a gene: 4. This CDR3 contains 14 residues. The CDR3 DNA follows: TGTGCCAGCAGCTTTAGCGGGGGCCTTTACGAGCAGTACTTC. Translation gives CASSFSGGLYEQYF.

V gene TRBV20-1 combines with J gene TRBJ2-3; maybe TRBD2 (5 bases). The CDR3 spans 13 residues. Germline V CDR1 and CDR2: DFQATT, SNEGSKA (reference sequence). The ends were cut back, 4 bases at V and 4 bases at J, with 12 bases in the middle. The CDR3 bases are TGCAGTGCTACCGGGAATGGCCCAGATACGCAGTATTTT. Its translation: CSATGNGPDTQYF.

This clonotype has more than one count but fewer than ten. The chain carries TRBV6-5 and TRBJ2-7; 8 bases fit TRBD1. The CDR3 consists of 14 residues. The V segment lost 2 bases and the J segment 2 bases; nucleotides outside the gene matches: 2. The germline V gene has CDR1 MNHEY and CDR2 SVGAGI. As DNA, the CDR3 is TGTGCCAGCAGTTACGTGGGACAGGCCTACGAGCAGTACTTC. It specifies CASSYVGQAYEQYF.

This clonotype occurred many times. The chain is built from TRBV19 and TRBJ1-2; D ambiguous. The germline gives CDR1 LNHDA, CDR2 SQIVND (reference sequence). Between the trimmed V and J ends, which lost 9 bases and 1 base, there was a span of 12 bases. This CDR3 is built from 13 residues. The CDR3 sequence is CASHSVLNYGYTF. The CDR3, as DNA: TGTGCCAGCCATAGTGTCCTTAACTATGGCTACACCTTC. The full variable domain, in which reference TRBV19 and TRBJ1-2 provide the parts outside the CDR3, is DGGITQSPKYLFRKEGQNVTLSCEQNLNHDAMYWYRQDPGQGLRLIYYSQIVNDFQKGDIAEGYSVSREKKESFPLTVTSAQKNPTAFYLCASHSVLNYGYTFGSGTRLTVV.

This clonotype was seen repeatedly, ten times or more. The chain carries TRBV29-1 and TRBJ2-6, with a weak D call TRBD1 (6 bases). The V gene lost 6 bases and the J gene lost 0 bases, with 12 bases spanning the gap. CDR1 is SQVTM, CDR2 ANQGSEA, per germline. The CDR3 has 15 amino acids. The CDR3 sequence is CSVVQGSSGANVLTF. The CDR3 DNA follows: TGCAGCGTGGTGCAGGGGTCCTCTGGGGCCAACGTCCTGACTTTC.

This clonotype was seen repeatedly, ten times or more. The chain links TRBV27 to TRBJ2-5; D is ambiguous. Germline V gives CDR1 MNHEY, CDR2 SMNVEV (reference sequence). The V and J ends lost 5 bases and 4 bases respectively, with 14 bases between them. The CDR3 has 14 residues. CDR3 amino acids: CASSPMTLRETQYF. In DNA form, the CDR3 reads TGTGCCAGCAGTCCCATGACCCTAAGAGAGACCCAGTACTTC.

The V gene is TRBV7-2, the J gene TRBJ2-1; D unclear. V lost 6 bases and J 8 bases, leaving 14 bases between the germline ends. The CDR3 sequence is 13 residues long. Germline-derived CDR1 and CDR2 are SGHTA and FQGNSA. The CDR3: CASRINVVDEQFF. In nucleotides, the CDR3 is TGTGCCAGCAGGATTAACGTGGTCGATGAGCAGTTCTTC.

This clonotype was observed many times. The chain uses TRBV28 and TRBJ1-6, with 10 nucleotides matching TRBD1. V lost 7 bases to trimming and J lost 8 bases; unmatched junction nucleotides: 5. The CDR3 runs to 14 residues. Germline CDR1 and CDR2: MDHEN and SYDVKM. The CDR3 sequence: CASTTGQGYSPLHF. Here the CDR3 DNA reads TGTGCCAGCACCACGGGACAGGGGTATTCACCCCTCCACTTT.

This clonotype was seen repeatedly, ten times or more. Written as DNA, the CDR3 is TGTGCCAGCAGTTTAAGGGCCGACCCAGATACGCAGTATTTT. This translates into CASSLRADPDTQYF. The gene calls are TRBV12-3 or TRBV12-4 and TRBJ2-3, with D uncertain. The CDR3 loop spans 14 amino acids. Trimming pared 2 bases from V and 4 bases from J, leaving 10 bases between.

This clonotype occurred many times. V gene TRBV20-1 combines with J gene TRBJ1-1; D call uncertain. The germline CDR1 and CDR2 sequences are DFQATT and SNEGSKA (reference sequence). The CDR3 totals 13 residues. V lost 0 bases, J lost 5 bases, and 10 bases lay in between. CDR3 sequence (DNA): TGCAGTGCTAGAGATCCAGCATATACTGAAGCTTTCTTT. Protein sequence: CSARDPAYTEAFF.

This clonotype showed up many times. The CDR3 protein is CASSLPGQGEKLFF. The CDR3 DNA reads as TGTGCCAGCAGCTTGCCGGGACAGGGTGAAAAACTGTTTTTT. The V call is TRBV7-2, the J call TRBJ1-4, with TRBD1 matching over 9 bases. J was trimmed by 7 bases and V by 3 bases; bases with no gene match: 3. CDR3 size: 14 residues. Germline CDR1 SGHTA, CDR2 FQGNSA.

This clonotype was detected only a few times. The chain recombines TRBV5-6 with TRBJ2-3; D might be TRBD2 (6 bases). Germline V gene lookup returns CDR1 SGHDT and CDR2 YYEEEE. V lost 5 bases, J lost 6 bases, and 16 bases lay in between. There are 14 residues in the CDR3. The CDR3 coding sequence is TGTGCCAGCAGGTTTCGGACCAGCGGGGATACGCAGTATTTT. It translates to CASRFRTSGDTQYF.

This clonotype was counted a few times. The chain links TRBV6-5 to TRBJ2-7; D is ambiguous. V was shortened by 2 bases and J by 0 bases, with 23 bases between the two germline ends. The CDR3 is 19 residues long. CDR1 and CDR2 from the germline V gene are MNHEY and SVGAGI. In DNA, the CDR3 is TGTGCCAGCAGTTACCAGTCTCGCAGGCCATCCACTATCTCCTACGAGCAGTACTTC. Its translation is CASSYQSRRPSTISYEQYF.

Note on this clonotype: This may stem from a read error, because a much larger clone lies one nucleotide away. This chain links TRBV20-1 with TRBJ2-7; D is possibly TRBD1 or TRBD2 (6 bases each). The CDR3 runs 13 residues. Trimming took 5 bases from V and 1 from J, leaving 12 bases between them. Germline lookup yields CDR1 DFQATT and CDR2 SNEGSKA (reference sequence). This chain's CDR3 is CSAVSGASYEQYF. The DNA of the CDR3 is TGCAGTGCTGTGTCGGGGGCGTCCTACGAGCAGTACTTC.